Listed below are T cell receptor beta chains from one sample, sequenced in a study of cytomegalovirus exposure and HLA in healthy donors. The repertoire was sequenced with immunoSEQ multiplex PCR; TCRdb's copy has only in-frame clones and lacks some. The top ten hold around 5.9% of the sample, which has 200,000 or so clones, roughly 74% seen once. The sequenced sample consisted of PBMCs. The receptors shown here come from a woman aged 25 to 39 in good health and CMV-seropositive. The CDR3 runs from the conserved cysteine through the conserved F or W. D genes are given only for firm matches. The size of a clone is reported for some rows only, either as once, few or many, or as a class for expanded clones.

TRBV7-8	TRBD1	TRBJ2-3	-	CASIDRGRGDTQYF	TGTGCCAGCATCGACAGGGGGCGAGGAGATACGCAGTATTTT
TRBV19	TRBD1	TRBJ1-2	-	CASSPDRGSVGYTF	TGTGCCAGTAGCCCAGACAGGGGATCAGTTGGCTACACCTTC
TRBV5-6	-	TRBJ1-2	few	CASSFSNYGYTF	TGTGCCAGCAGCTTCTCTAACTATGGCTACACCTTC
TRBV11-2	-	TRBJ1-4	-	CASSLTGWNEKLFF	TGTGCCAGCAGCTTAACGGGATGGAATGAAAAACTGTTTTTT
TRBV5-1	TRBD2	TRBJ2-7	few	CASSLGLAGVDEQYF	TGCGCCAGCAGCTTGGGGCTAGCGGGAGTCGACGAGCAGTACTTC
TRBV5-6	-	TRBJ2-1	-	CASTRRSSYNEQFF	TGTGCCAGCACCCGGAGGAGCTCCTACAATGAGCAGTTCTTC
TRBV2	-	TRBJ2-3	-	CARKRASGGVGGDTQYF	TGTGCCAGGAAGAGGGCTAGCGGTGGGGTAGGGGGAGATACGCAGTATTTT
TRBV19	-	TRBJ2-3	-	CASSTAKHSTDTQYF	TGTGCCAGTAGTACAGCGAAACACAGCACAGATACGCAGTATTTT
TRBV10-1	-	TRBJ2-7	-	CASSDRGVPEQYF	TGCGCCAGCAGTGACCGGGGAGTTCCCGAGCAGTACTTC
TRBV4-3	TRBD1	TRBJ1-1	-	CASSQDVGGSLTEAFF	TGCGCCAGCAGCCAAGACGTAGGGGGCTCATTGACTGAAGCTTTCTTT
TRBV5-1	-	TRBJ2-5	-	CASSRQGLRETQYF	TGCGCCAGCAGCCGTCAGGGATTGAGGGAGACCCAGTACTTC
TRBV6-5	-	TRBJ2-5	-	CASSYSPNQETQYF	TGTGCCAGCAGTTACTCCCCCAACCAAGAGACCCAGTACTTC
TRBV29-1	-	TRBJ1-1	-	CSVGVNTEAFF	TGCAGCGTTGGAGTTAACACTGAAGCTTTCTTT
TRBV15	TRBD1	TRBJ2-7	-	CATSRAQGAGDYEQYF	TGTGCCACCAGCAGAGCCCAGGGGGCCGGGGACTACGAGCAGTACTTC
TRBV7-7	TRBD1	TRBJ2-1	-	CASRFGQGARNEQFF	TGTGCTAGCAGATTCGGACAGGGGGCTCGTAATGAGCAGTTCTTC